The text below deals with one TCR beta chain. What it binds is unknown. The data belong to a study of CD8 T cells in ankylosing spondylitis. Whole-study results and caveats: As reported, disease-linked clones showed significant enrichment in matched ankylosing spondylitis synovial fluid.

Germline V gives CDR1 SGHRS, CDR2 YFSETQ. The CDR3 length is 15 residues. The ends were cut back, 3 bases at V and 4 bases at J, with 16 bases in the middle. Making use of molecular barcodes, quantitative 5'-RACE generated TCR beta libraries. TCRdb processed the 5' RACE reads anew with MiXCR; each CDR3 protein has one entry. The table shows about 260,000 distinct CDR3 sequences, with roughly a quarter occurring only once. The sequenced sample consisted of blood, either unsorted or a sorted T cell fraction (not recorded which). This receptor was taken from a male donor with ankylosing spondylitis or in good health (not recorded which). The chain combines TRBV5-1 with TRBJ1-2, with D uncertain. The chain's CDR3 is CASSSDAGEIYGYTF. DNA for the CDR3: TGCGCCAGCAGCTCCGATGCCGGGGAGATCTATGGCTACACCTTC. Full variable domain (remainder filled in from reference TRBV5-1 and TRBJ1-2): KAGVTQTPRYLIKTRGQQVTLSCSPISGHRSVSWYQQTPGQGLQFLFEYFSETQRNKGNFPGRFSGRQFSNSRSEMNVSTLELGDSALYLCASSSDAGEIYGYTFGSGTRLTVV.